A selection of T cell receptor beta chains follows, all from one sample in a study of beta chain features in type 1 diabetes. Assay used: immunoSEQ multiplex PCR; TCRdb lists only in-frame clones, some missing. The data show some 410,000 clones, with approximately 10% seen just once and approximately 0.05% held by the top ten. The sequencing sample was made of naive CD4+ T cells from blood. The receptor set was obtained from a woman under 30 in good health. Both conserved end residues are part of each CDR3. The order of the fields is CDR3 DNA, CDR3 protein, clone size, V gene, D gene, J gene. D genes are given only for firm matches. Not every row has a clone size; where given, it reads once, few, many or a size class.

CDR3 DNA: TGTGCCAGCAGCTTAGAACCTCCCCGGGGGCCCCCCTACAATGAGCAGTTCTTC
CDR3 protein: CASSLEPPRGPPYNEQFF
clone size: -
V gene: TRBV11-3
D gene: -
J gene: TRBJ2-1

CDR3 DNA: TGTGCCAGCAGCCCTGTACTAGGGTACGAGCAGTACTTC
CDR3 protein: CASSPVLGYEQYF
clone size: few
V gene: TRBV7-2
D gene: -
J gene: TRBJ2-7

CDR3 DNA: TGTGCCAGCAGCTTAGGGAGGGCGGGGAATGAGCAGTTCTTC
CDR3 protein: CASSLGRAGNEQFF
clone size: few
V gene: TRBV11-3
D gene: -
J gene: TRBJ2-1

CDR3 DNA: TGCGCCAGCAGCTCCCTGGGAAGGGGGCGGGGAGAGACCCAGTACTTC
CDR3 protein: CASSSLGRGRGETQYF
clone size: -
V gene: TRBV4-1
D gene: -
J gene: TRBJ2-5

CDR3 DNA: TGTGCCAGCTCACCACAACCGGGGCCGGAGGATACGCAGTATTTT
CDR3 protein: CASSPQPGPEDTQYF
clone size: -
V gene: TRBV18
D gene: -
J gene: TRBJ2-3

CDR3 DNA: TGTGCCAGCAGAGGGACTAGCGGGAGAACCGGGGAGCTGTTTTTT
CDR3 protein: CASRGTSGRTGELFF
clone size: few
V gene: TRBV6-5
D gene: TRBD2
J gene: TRBJ2-2

CDR3 DNA: TGTGCCAGCAGCTCCTCAGGGAGTTCCCGATACGAGCAGTACTTC
CDR3 protein: CASSSSGSSRYEQYF
clone size: -
V gene: TRBV7-2
D gene: -
J gene: TRBJ2-7

CDR3 DNA: TGTGCCAGCAGCTTAAACCGGGGGCTTGGCGTCAACACTGAAGCTTTCTTT
CDR3 protein: CASSLNRGLGVNTEAFF
clone size: few
V gene: TRBV7-9
D gene: -
J gene: TRBJ1-1

CDR3 DNA: TGTGCCACCAGCAGAGTGGGAATGGGACACTATGAGCAGTTCTTC
CDR3 protein: CATSRVGMGHYEQFF
clone size: few
V gene: TRBV15
D gene: -
J gene: TRBJ2-1

CDR3 DNA: TGCGCCAGCAGCCCAACGGGACAGGGGTTTGAAAAACTGTTTTTT
CDR3 protein: CASSPTGQGFEKLFF
clone size: -
V gene: TRBV5-1
D gene: TRBD1
J gene: TRBJ1-4

CDR3 DNA: TGTGCCAGCAGTGGACAGGCGGTTTACAATGAGCAGTTCTTC
CDR3 protein: CASSGQAVYNEQFF
clone size: few
V gene: TRBV7-2
D gene: TRBD1
J gene: TRBJ2-1

CDR3 DNA: TGTGCCAGCAGTTTTACGGAGACCCAGTACTTC
CDR3 protein: CASSFTETQYF
clone size: -
V gene: TRBV28
D gene: -
J gene: TRBJ2-5

CDR3 DNA: TGTGCCAGCAGCCAAGATGGCGCGTCCACCGGGGAGCTGTTTTTT
CDR3 protein: CASSQDGASTGELFF
clone size: few
V gene: TRBV4-2
D gene: -
J gene: TRBJ2-2

CDR3 DNA: TGTGCCTGGAGTCAACCGGGGACAACTAATCAGCCCCAGCATTTT
CDR3 protein: CAWSQPGTTNQPQHF
clone size: few
V gene: TRBV30
D gene: -
J gene: TRBJ1-5

CDR3 DNA: TGCGCCAGCAGCCTGACCCGGGACCTAAAAGGGACAGATACGCAGTATTTT
CDR3 protein: CASSLTRDLKGTDTQYF
clone size: few
V gene: TRBV5-1
D gene: -
J gene: TRBJ2-3

CDR3 DNA: TGCGCCAGCAGCCAAGTCGGGACGGTCAAGCGAAACACCATATATTTT
CDR3 protein: CASSQVGTVKRNTIYF
clone size: -
V gene: TRBV4-3
D gene: -
J gene: TRBJ1-3

CDR3 DNA: TGTGCCAGCAGCGCGGGACAGGGGTCAGAGACCCAGTACTTC
CDR3 protein: CASSAGQGSETQYF
clone size: few
V gene: TRBV11-3
D gene: TRBD1
J gene: TRBJ2-5

CDR3 DNA: TGTGCCAGCAGTCGCACAGGGGCAGATACGCAGTATTTT
CDR3 protein: CASSRTGADTQYF
clone size: few
V gene: TRBV7-2
D gene: TRBD1
J gene: TRBJ2-3

CDR3 DNA: TGTGCCAGCAGCGTTTTCTGGTCCCCCCCTGGGGATGGCTACACCTTC
CDR3 protein: CASSVFWSPPGDGYTF
clone size: few
V gene: TRBV9
D gene: -
J gene: TRBJ1-2

CDR3 DNA: TGCGCCAGCAAGTCGTGGGCTAGCACAGATACGCAGTATTTT
CDR3 protein: CASKSWASTDTQYF
clone size: few
V gene: TRBV5-1
D gene: -
J gene: TRBJ2-3

CDR3 DNA: TGTGCCTGGACACGGATGAACACTGAAGCTTTCTTT
CDR3 protein: CAWTRMNTEAFF
clone size: -
V gene: TRBV30
D gene: -
J gene: TRBJ1-1

CDR3 DNA: TGTGCTAGTGGGTTATGGGGGTCTGGGGCCAACGTCCTGACTTTC
CDR3 protein: CASGLWGSGANVLTF
clone size: few
V gene: TRBV12-5
D gene: -
J gene: TRBJ2-6

CDR3 DNA: TGCGCCAGCAGCCGCCGACTAGCGGGAGACCCAGATACGCAGTATTTT
CDR3 protein: CASSRRLAGDPDTQYF
clone size: -
V gene: TRBV11-2
D gene: TRBD2
J gene: TRBJ2-3

CDR3 DNA: TGTGCCAGCAGCCACGGATCGGGACCGAAGGGTGGCTACACCTTC
CDR3 protein: CASSHGSGPKGGYTF
clone size: -
V gene: TRBV5-4
D gene: -
J gene: TRBJ1-2

CDR3 DNA: TGTGCCAGTAGTTCAAAGGGGCGCAGCGGCTACACCTTC
CDR3 protein: CASSSKGRSGYTF
clone size: -
V gene: TRBV19
D gene: -
J gene: TRBJ1-2

CDR3 DNA: TGTGCCAGCTCAGATCAGATGAACACTGAAGCTTTCTTT
CDR3 protein: CASSDQMNTEAFF
clone size: -
V gene: TRBV18
D gene: -
J gene: TRBJ1-1

CDR3 DNA: TGTGCCAGCAGCGCATATTCGACCGGCAATCAGCCCCAGCATTTT
CDR3 protein: CASSAYSTGNQPQHF
clone size: -
V gene: TRBV7-2
D gene: -
J gene: TRBJ1-5

CDR3 DNA: TGTGCCAGCAGTTACACGGGTGGGCTGGAGACCCAGTACTTC
CDR3 protein: CASSYTGGLETQYF
clone size: few
V gene: TRBV6-5
D gene: -
J gene: TRBJ2-5

CDR3 DNA: TGTGCCAGCAGCCCCACACGGGGAAACGACGAGCAGTTCTTC
CDR3 protein: CASSPTRGNDEQFF
clone size: -
V gene: TRBV9
D gene: -
J gene: TRBJ2-1

CDR3 DNA: TGTGCCAGCAGACTAGCGGGAGGGGGTGAGCAGTTCTTC
CDR3 protein: CASRLAGGGEQFF
clone size: few
V gene: TRBV6-5
D gene: TRBD2
J gene: TRBJ2-1

CDR3 DNA: TGTGCCAGCAGCTCGGGACCAAACGAGAATGGCTACACCTTC
CDR3 protein: CASSSGPNENGYTF
clone size: -
V gene: TRBV5-4
D gene: -
J gene: TRBJ1-2

CDR3 DNA: TGTGCCAGCATCCATCCGGACAGGGGGCAACCAAATGAGCAGTTCTTC
CDR3 protein: CASIHPDRGQPNEQFF
clone size: -
V gene: TRBV7-9
D gene: TRBD1
J gene: TRBJ2-1

CDR3 DNA: TGCAGCTCGCGATGGGGTCACACTGAAGCTTTCTTT
CDR3 protein: CSSRWGHTEAFF
clone size: -
V gene: TRBV29-1
D gene: -
J gene: TRBJ1-1

CDR3 DNA: TGTGCCTCCTCGGGCCGACGGCTGTCTGGGGCCAACGTCCTGACTTTC
CDR3 protein: CASSGRRLSGANVLTF
clone size: few
V gene: TRBV30
D gene: -
J gene: TRBJ2-6

CDR3 DNA: TGTGCCAGCAGCTTGGGACTAGCGGGAGGCGACAGTGAGCAGTTCTTC
CDR3 protein: CASSLGLAGGDSEQFF
clone size: -
V gene: TRBV5-8
D gene: TRBD2
J gene: TRBJ2-1

CDR3 DNA: TGCGCCAGCAGCCTAAGCAGGATGGCGGGAGGACACACCGGGGAGCTGTTTTTT
CDR3 protein: CASSLSRMAGGHTGELFF
clone size: -
V gene: TRBV5-1
D gene: TRBD2
J gene: TRBJ2-2

CDR3 DNA: TGTGCCAGCGGATCCGACAGGGCGAACACTGAAGCTTTCTTT
CDR3 protein: CASGSDRANTEAFF
clone size: -
V gene: TRBV2
D gene: TRBD1
J gene: TRBJ1-1

CDR3 DNA: TGTGCCAGCAGCTCCCGCCCCGAGACGGGAGATACGCAGTATTTT
CDR3 protein: CASSSRPETGDTQYF
clone size: few
V gene: TRBV7-6
D gene: -
J gene: TRBJ2-3

CDR3 DNA: TGTGCCAGCTCCTCAAGAGGAACGCAGTTCTTC
CDR3 protein: CASSSRGTQFF
clone size: -
V gene: TRBV18
D gene: -
J gene: TRBJ2-1

CDR3 DNA: TGTGCCTGGAGTGTAGCCTGGGACGGAGGCTTC
CDR3 protein: CAWSVAWDGGF
clone size: few
V gene: TRBV30
D gene: -
J gene: TRBJ2-7

CDR3 DNA: TGTGCCAGCATAGATGCTGGAAAACTGTTTTTT
CDR3 protein: CASIDAGKLFF
clone size: -
V gene: TRBV28
D gene: -
J gene: TRBJ1-4

CDR3 DNA: TGTGCCAGCAGCGCACAGGGGGCGGCTGAAAAACTGTTTTTT
CDR3 protein: CASSAQGAAEKLFF
clone size: few
V gene: TRBV7-9
D gene: TRBD1
J gene: TRBJ1-4

CDR3 DNA: TGTGCCAGCAGCAGAAATTACAATGAGCAGTTCTTC
CDR3 protein: CASSRNYNEQFF
clone size: few
V gene: TRBV5-4
D gene: -
J gene: TRBJ2-1

CDR3 DNA: TGTGCCAGCAGTTCCGTGGATGGCACTGAAGCTTTCTTT
CDR3 protein: CASSSVDGTEAFF
clone size: -
V gene: TRBV6-6
D gene: -
J gene: TRBJ1-1

CDR3 DNA: TGTGCCTGGAGCGACAATAGGTGGGGACTAGCGGGAGTTGAGCAGTTCTTC
CDR3 protein: CAWSDNRWGLAGVEQFF
clone size: few
V gene: TRBV30
D gene: TRBD2
J gene: TRBJ2-1

CDR3 DNA: TGTGCCAGCAGCTTATCCCCTCCCGCCAATCAGCCCCAGCATTTT
CDR3 protein: CASSLSPPANQPQHF
clone size: -
V gene: TRBV7-2
D gene: -
J gene: TRBJ1-5

CDR3 DNA: TGTGCCAGCAGCCTGACAGGCTCTCCGGACTACGAGCAGTACTTC
CDR3 protein: CASSLTGSPDYEQYF
clone size: -
V gene: TRBV7-9
D gene: -
J gene: TRBJ2-7

CDR3 DNA: TGTGCCAGCAGCGTGAAGGGACATCTGACTGGAAACACCATATATTTT
CDR3 protein: CASSVKGHLTGNTIYF
clone size: -
V gene: TRBV9
D gene: -
J gene: TRBJ1-3

CDR3 DNA: TGTGCCAGCAGTCTAGAGGTGGGACGGTACAATGAGCAGTTCTTC
CDR3 protein: CASSLEVGRYNEQFF
clone size: -
V gene: TRBV9
D gene: -
J gene: TRBJ2-1

CDR3 DNA: TGTGCCAGCAGCTTAGACAGGTCGAATTCACCCCTCCACTTT
CDR3 protein: CASSLDRSNSPLHF
clone size: few
V gene: TRBV7-3
D gene: -
J gene: TRBJ1-6

CDR3 DNA: TGTGCCACATCGAGGACGTTCTACGAGCAGTACTTC
CDR3 protein: CATSRTFYEQYF
clone size: -
V gene: TRBV28
D gene: -
J gene: TRBJ2-7

CDR3 DNA: TGTGCCAGCAGCTTAAGGGATAACAATGAGCAGTTCTTC
CDR3 protein: CASSLRDNNEQFF
clone size: -
V gene: TRBV7-9
D gene: -
J gene: TRBJ2-1

CDR3 DNA: TGTGCCAGCAGCGTAGCAGGGGACTTTTACAATGAGCAGTTCTTC
CDR3 protein: CASSVAGDFYNEQFF
clone size: few
V gene: TRBV9
D gene: -
J gene: TRBJ2-1

CDR3 DNA: TGCGCCAGCAGCTTGGAGGGGACTAGCGGAGAGACCCAGTACTTC
CDR3 protein: CASSLEGTSGETQYF
clone size: -
V gene: TRBV5-1
D gene: TRBD2
J gene: TRBJ2-5

CDR3 DNA: TGTGCCAGCGGAGTTCGAACCGGTCCCCTCCACTTT
CDR3 protein: CASGVRTGPLHF
clone size: -
V gene: TRBV27
D gene: -
J gene: TRBJ1-6

CDR3 DNA: TGTGCCAGCAGCCGCATTTCGGGGGTGGAGGAAGAGACCCAGTACTTC
CDR3 protein: CASSRISGVEEETQYF
clone size: few
V gene: TRBV7-9
D gene: -
J gene: TRBJ2-5

CDR3 DNA: TGTGCCAGCAGCTCAAACACCGGGGAGCTGTTTTTT
CDR3 protein: CASSSNTGELFF
clone size: few
V gene: TRBV7-2
D gene: -
J gene: TRBJ2-2

CDR3 DNA: TGTGCCAGCTCACCAAGGGACAGGAAGGGGGATACGCAGTATTTT
CDR3 protein: CASSPRDRKGDTQYF
clone size: -
V gene: TRBV18
D gene: TRBD1
J gene: TRBJ2-3

CDR3 DNA: TGCGCCAGCAGCCGAGAGGACAGGGTCAACACCGGGGAGCTGTTTTTT
CDR3 protein: CASSREDRVNTGELFF
clone size: few
V gene: TRBV4-3
D gene: TRBD1
J gene: TRBJ2-2

CDR3 DNA: TGTGCCAGCTCACGGGAGAACAATCAGCCCCAGCATTTT
CDR3 protein: CASSRENNQPQHF
clone size: -
V gene: TRBV18
D gene: -
J gene: TRBJ1-5